The T cell receptor beta chain described here comes from a study of control samples from healthy donors and cancer patients. The length of the CDR3 is 14 residues. Trimming pared 7 bases from V and 0 bases from J, leaving 12 bases between. Germline CDR1 is SNHLY and CDR2 is FYNNEI. Only in-frame clones appear in the TCRdb table, and some are missing; sequencing was by immunoSEQ multiplex PCR. The sample shows tens of thousands of clones, around 87% of them seen only once. The rearrangement uses TRBV2 and TRBJ1-1; D not certain. The sequenced material came from PBMCs. The origin of this receptor is a woman aged 45 to 65 with head and neck cancer. CDR3 region: CASTERGLNTEAFF. The CDR3 DNA follows: TGTGCCAGCACCGAGCGGGGATTGAACACTGAAGCTTTCTTT. Drawing the rest from reference TRBV2 and TRBJ1-1, the complete variable domain is EPEVTQTPSHQVTQMGQEVILRCVPISNHLYFYWYRQILGQKVEFLVSFYNNEISEKSEIFDDQFSVERPDGSNFTLKIRSTKLEDSAMYFCASTERGLNTEAFFGQGTRLTVV.